This passage covers 12 T cell receptor beta chains from one sample sequenced in a study of Ad26.COV2.S vaccination and SARS-CoV-2 variants. Treatment specified: around 19 received Ad26.COV2.S at low or high dose, single or two shots; about 5 received placebo; per-sample allocation not given. The study sampled participants on day 63 after the first vaccine or placebo injection. Assay used: immunoSEQ multiplex PCR; TCRdb lists only in-frame clones, some missing. The profile shows about 280,000 clones, roughly 86% of them singletons. The sample in question was peripheral blood, obtained in a trial of Ad26.COV2.S vaccine versus placebo. Source of these receptors: a person between 18 and 65 years old who received the Ad26.COV2.S COVID-19 vaccine or a placebo.

The V and J genes are TRBV3-1 (or the pseudogene TRBV3-2) and TRBJ1-5; D remains unclear. Looked up from germline, CDR1 is LGHDT and CDR2 is YNNKEL (reference sequence). V lost 1 base to trimming and J lost 0 bases, with 4 bases between them. CDR3 size: 14 residues. As DNA, the CDR3 is TGTGCCAGCAGCCAAGGAGATAGCAATCAGCCCCAGCATTTT. Protein product: CASSQGDSNQPQHF.

This clone has more than one count but fewer than ten. This chain connects TRBV4-2 to TRBJ1-1; the D is unclear. Germline CDR1 LGHNA, CDR2 YNFKEQ. This CDR3 is 16 amino acids long. Trimming took 4 bases from V and 4 from J, leaving 19 bases between them. For the CDR3, the DNA is TGTGCCAGCAGCCCTAAGGGAGGCCCTGACGGCACTGAAGCTTTCTTT. Amino acids: CASSPKGGPDGTEAFF.

About this clone itself: Additional DNA sequences in this sample encode the identical CDR3. The CDR3 loop is CASSPRENTEAFF. The CDR3 bases are TGCGCCAGCAGCCCCCGAGAGAACACTGAAGCTTTCTTT. The V and J genes are TRBV5-1 and TRBJ1-1; D is uncertain. V was cut by 4 bases and J by 1 base, with 8 bases left in between. CDR1 SGHRS and CDR2 YFSETQ come from the germline V gene. The CDR3 sequence is 13 residues long.

In its sample, this clone was seen a few times. The chain employs TRBV4-2 and TRBJ1-5, with D possibly TRBD1 on 5 matching bases. The CDR3 has 12 residues. Deletions cut 5 bases from V and 6 bases from J, with 8 bases between. Germline values: CDR1 LGHNA, CDR2 YNFKEQ. The CDR3 DNA reads TGTGCCAGCAGCTCGCAGGGTCAGCCCCAGCATTTT. This gives the protein CASSSQGQPQHF.

The rearrangement links TRBV12-5 to TRBJ1-1, with unresolved D. The V end lost 4 bases, the J end lost 2 bases, and 8 bases lay between the germline ends. This CDR3 contains 13 residues. In germline, CDR1 is LGHNT, CDR2 FRNRAP. In DNA, the CDR3 is TGTGCTAGTGGTTGGACGTCCAACACTGAAGCTTTCTTT. Amino acids: CASGWTSNTEAFF.

The J gene is TRBJ1-1, the V gene TRBV5-1; a possible D gene is TRBD1 (6 bases). Trimming stripped 0 bases from V and 4 bases from J, with 13 bases between. The CDR3 extends over 15 amino acids. Germline CDR1 is SGHRS and CDR2 is YFSETQ. CDR3 residues: CASSLGGGGGTEAFF. The CDR3 coding sequence is TGCGCCAGCAGCTTGGGTGGGGGCGGTGGCACTGAAGCTTTCTTT.

V gene TRBV7-6 combines with J gene TRBJ2-7; the D gene is possibly TRBD2 (5 bases). With 8 bases removed from V and 0 bases from J, the gap between germline ends came to 14 bases. This CDR3 comprises 14 residues. CDR1 is SGHVS and CDR2 is FNYEAQ in the germline V gene. This chain's CDR3 is CASALDFNSYEQYF. CDR3 coding DNA: TGTGCCAGCGCCCTGGACTTTAACTCCTACGAGCAGTACTTC.

The CDR3 nucleotides read TGCAGTGTAAAGACTGGAAACACCATATATTTT. This gives the protein CSVKTGNTIYF. This chain joins TRBV20-1 and TRBJ1-3, with unresolved D. The V end lost 7 bases, the J end lost 2 bases, and 6 bases lay between the germline ends. This CDR3 has 11 residues. Germline-derived CDR1 and CDR2 are DFQATT and SNEGSKA (reference sequence).

The rearrangement links TRBV4-2 to TRBJ2-5; a weak D match, TRBD2 (7 bases). This CDR3 comprises 16 residues. Germline V gene lookup returns CDR1 LGHNA and CDR2 YNFKEQ. With 1 base removed from V and 1 base from J, the gap between germline ends came to 13 bases. CDR3 residues: CASSQAIRGGQETQYF. The CDR3 bases are TGTGCCAGCAGCCAAGCCATTAGGGGGGGCCAAGAGACCCAGTACTTC.

CDR3 DNA sequence: TGTGCCTGGAGTGGTTGGGATCCCGGCTATGCTTTCTTT. Amino acid sequence: CAWSGWDPGYAFF. The gene calls are TRBV30 and TRBJ1-1, with D unclear. Per the germline V gene, CDR1 is GTSNPN and CDR2 is SVGIG (reference sequence). The CDR3 contains 13 residues. V lost 1 base to trimming and J lost 11 bases, with 17 bases between them. Variable domain in full (rest from reference TRBV30 and TRBJ1-1): SQTIHQWPATLVQPVGSPLSLECTVEGTSNPNLYWYRQAAGRGLQLLFYSVGIGQISSEVPQNLSASRPQDRQFILSSKKLLLSDSGFYLCAWSGWDPGYAFFGQGTRLTVV.

The chain recombines TRBV11-2 with TRBJ1-5, with no clear D. V lost 0 bases and J lost 0, with 15 bases in between. This CDR3 contains 18 residues. Germline V gives CDR1 SGHAT, CDR2 FQNNGV. CDR3 nucleotides: TGTGCCAGCAGCTTAGAATGTGTCGGGGATTATAGCAATCAGCCCCAGCATTTT. This encodes CASSLECVGDYSNQPQHF.

This clone was found a few times. The chain is built from TRBV28 and TRBJ1-5; weak D call: TRBD1 (6 bases). V lost 5 bases, J lost 3 bases, and 11 bases lay in between. The CDR3 runs 14 residues. Germline-derived CDR1 and CDR2 are MDHEN and SYDVKM. The CDR3 sequence: CASSLTGFNQPQHF. The CDR3 region has the DNA TGTGCCAGCAGTCTAACAGGGTTCAATCAGCCCCAGCATTTT.